Listed here are 5 T cell receptor beta chains from one sample, sequenced in a study of blood T cell repertoires in COVID-19. Repertoires were generated with immunoSEQ multiplex PCR, while TCRdb's copy carries only in-frame clones and drops some. The data show tens of thousands of clones, approximately 79% seen once. The specimen was peripheral blood. Receptor source: a man of 80 years or more with active COVID-19.

V is TRBV7-8 and J is TRBJ2-1; TRBD2 matches 10 bases. The CDR3 covers 17 residues. Germline V gene lookup returns CDR1 SGHVS and CDR2 FQNEAQ. The J segment lost 2 bases and the V segment lost 0 bases, leaving 4 bases of the junction unmatched. CDR3 DNA: TGTGCCAGCAGCTTAGCCACTAGCGGGGCAGCCTACAATGAGCAGTTCTTC. Protein product: CASSLATSGAAYNEQFF.

The J gene is TRBJ2-3, the V gene TRBV10-3; the D gene is possibly TRBD1 (7 bases). Germline V lookup: CDR1 ENHRY, CDR2 SYGVKD. The CDR3 extends over 15 amino acids. Deletions cut 5 bases from V and 1 base from J, with 13 bases between. The CDR3 spells CAISPGGGRTDTQYF. The CDR3 DNA is TGTGCCATCAGTCCAGGGGGAGGTCGCACAGATACGCAGTATTTT.

The V call is TRBV29-1, the J call TRBJ2-3, with 11 bases matching TRBD2. The germline CDR1 and CDR2 sequences are SQVTM and ANQGSEA. The ends lost 7 bases at V and 3 bases at J; junction bases unmatched: 18. CDR3 length equals 18 residues. The CDR3 nucleotides are TGCAGCGCTTTAGCGGGAGGGGGATGGTATGATGGTACAGATACGCAGTATTTT. Amino acid sequence: CSALAGGGWYDGTDTQYF.

The genes are TRBV4-2 and TRBJ2-7, with 11 bases aligning to TRBD1. Per the germline V gene, CDR1 is LGHNA and CDR2 is YNFKEQ. The ends lost 3 bases at V and 3 bases at J; junction bases unmatched: 10. This CDR3 is 17 amino acids long. The CDR3 nucleotides are TGTGCCAGCAGCCAGGGAACATTCGGGACAGGGGGCTACGAGCAGTACTTC. Its translation is CASSQGTFGTGGYEQYF.

This chain links TRBV7-3 with TRBJ2-7; 7 positions agree with TRBD1. Unmatched junction bases numbered 5, after V lost 4 bases and J lost 5 bases. CDR3 size: 13 residues. CDR1 SGHTA and CDR2 FQGTGA come from the germline V gene. The chain's CDR3 is CASSSLQGNEQYF. CDR3 bases: TGTGCCAGCAGCTCCTTACAGGGGAACGAGCAGTACTTC.